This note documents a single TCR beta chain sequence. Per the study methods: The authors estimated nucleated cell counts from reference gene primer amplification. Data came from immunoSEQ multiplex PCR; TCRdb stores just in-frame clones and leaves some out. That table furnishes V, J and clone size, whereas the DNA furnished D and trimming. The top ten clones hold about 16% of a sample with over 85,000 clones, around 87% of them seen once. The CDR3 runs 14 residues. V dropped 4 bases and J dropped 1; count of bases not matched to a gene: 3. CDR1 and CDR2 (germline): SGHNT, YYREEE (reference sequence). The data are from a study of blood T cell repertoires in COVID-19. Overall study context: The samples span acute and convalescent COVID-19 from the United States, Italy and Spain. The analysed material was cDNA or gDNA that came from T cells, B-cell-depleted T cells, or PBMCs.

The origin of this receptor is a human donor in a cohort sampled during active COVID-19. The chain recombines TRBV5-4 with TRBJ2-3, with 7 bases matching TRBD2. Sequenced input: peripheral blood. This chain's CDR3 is CASSRGLGTDTQYF. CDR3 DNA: TGTGCCAGCAGCCGAGGACTAGGCACAGATACGCAGTATTTT.